One sample yielded the 10 T cell receptor beta chains listed below, sequenced in a study of cytomegalovirus exposure and HLA in healthy donors. In the PCR, 60 Vbeta and 13 Jbeta primers were used. Measured with immunoSEQ multiplex PCR; TCRdb has only the in-frame clones, and not every one. The sample holds 180,000 or so clones; over 70% are singletons and the top ten take around 1.5%. The sample consisted of PBMCs. These receptors originate from a man between 18 and 29 years old in good health and CMV-seronegative.

This clone showed up just a few times. The rearrangement joins TRBV18 to TRBJ2-1, with 8 bases lining up with TRBD2. This CDR3 contains 15 residues. Trimming removed 4 bases from V and 4 bases from J; junction bases left unmatched: 6. CDR1 and CDR2 (germline): KGHSH, LQKENI. The CDR3 coding sequence is TGTGCCAGCTCACTGAGCGGGAGCCAGTACAATGAGCAGTTCTTC. Protein product: CASSLSGSQYNEQFF.

The CDR3: CASSAQGGTQYF. CDR3 sequence (DNA): TGTGCCAGCAGTGCACAGGGGGGTACGCAGTATTTT. The chain joins TRBV25-1 to TRBJ2-3, with 8 bases aligning to TRBD1. V was clipped by 4 bases and J by 8 bases; unmatched bases: 2. Germline V CDR1 and CDR2: MGHDK, SYGVNS. This CDR3 is 12 amino acids long.

The chain combines TRBV10-1 with TRBJ1-5; D ambiguous. V lost 2 bases and J 3 bases, leaving 8 bases between the germline ends. The CDR3 loop spans 14 amino acids. Germline-derived CDR1 and CDR2 are WNHNN and SYGVQD (reference sequence). CDR3 in DNA: TGCGCCAGCAGTGAGACGGGGTCCAATCAGCCCCAGCATTTT. Its protein is CASSETGSNQPQHF.

This clone was seen a handful of times. The V gene is TRBV5-1, the J gene TRBJ1-1; 9 bases are a match to TRBD1. The CDR3 runs 15 residues. Looked up from germline, CDR1 is SGHRS and CDR2 is YFSETQ. Unmatched junction bases numbered 8, after V lost 4 bases and J lost 4 bases. CDR3 sequence: CASSIRTGEGTEAFF. CDR3 nucleotide sequence: TGCGCCAGCAGCATCAGGACAGGGGAGGGCACTGAAGCTTTCTTT.

This rearrangement joins TRBV19 to TRBJ1-6; D is unclear. The germline V gene has CDR1 LNHDA and CDR2 SQIVND (reference sequence). V lost 2 bases, J lost 9 bases, and 8 bases lay in between. The CDR3 has 13 residues. CDR3 nucleotides: TGTGCCAGTAGTATAAGGAGAGTTTCACCCCTCCACTTT. The encoded protein is CASSIRRVSPLHF.

This clone was detected a few times. The chain is built from TRBV2 and TRBJ1-1, with 10 nucleotides matching TRBD1. This CDR3 has 14 residues. V was clipped by 2 bases and J by 7 bases; unmatched bases: 4. Germline V gene data show CDR1 as SNHLY and CDR2 as FYNNEI. The CDR3: CASSERDRGREAFF. CDR3 nucleotides: TGTGCCAGCAGTGAAAGGGACAGGGGTCGTGAAGCTTTCTTT.

In this sample, this clone turned up a few times. V and J are TRBV4-2 and TRBJ2-1; D not certain. The germline CDR1 and CDR2 sequences are LGHNA and YNFKEQ. The V end lost 1 base, the J end lost 12 bases, and 7 bases lay between the germline ends. The CDR3 is 11 residues long. The CDR3 region has the DNA TGTGCCAGCAGCCAAGCTGGGCGGCAGTTCTTC. Protein product: CASSQAGRQFF.

The V call is TRBV5-1, the J call TRBJ1-3, with D possibly TRBD1 on 6 matching bases. The CDR3 is 17 residues long. The V gene's germline CDR1 is SGHRS and CDR2 YFSETQ. Trimming removed 0 bases from V and 0 bases from J, with 13 bases in between. CDR3 residues: CASSLGYREGSGNTIYF. CDR3 in DNA: TGCGCCAGCAGCTTGGGGTACAGGGAAGGCTCTGGAAACACCATATATTTT.

The chain recombines TRBV9 with TRBJ2-1; maybe TRBD2 (6 bases). The germline V gene has CDR1 SGDLS and CDR2 YYNGEE. V lost 0 bases, J lost 7 bases, and 17 bases lay in between. The CDR3 runs 16 residues. The CDR3 sequence: CASSVAFSGSGNEQFF. The CDR3 DNA reads as TGTGCCAGCAGCGTAGCTTTTAGCGGTTCGGGTAATGAGCAGTTCTTC.

V is TRBV4-3 and J is TRBJ1-2; D is uncertain. Trimming took 2 bases from V and 2 from J, leaving 9 bases between them. Germline V CDR1 and CDR2: LGHNA, YSLEER. The CDR3 extends over 14 amino acids. The CDR3 nucleotides read TGCGCCAGCAGCCAATCGACGGGGAACTATGGCTACACCTTC. It encodes CASSQSTGNYGYTF.